These 23 T cell receptor beta chains came from one sample sequenced in a study of T cell responses to AZD1222 COVID-19 vaccine. Method: immunoSEQ multiplex PCR; TCRdb's copy keeps in-frame clones and lacks some. The sample has around 120,000 clones, roughly 91% seen once; the top ten hold more than 4.5%. Sequencing was performed on peripheral blood, taken 28 days after the second AZD1222 dose. These receptors were taken from an adult who received the AZD1222 COVID-19 vaccine.

J is TRBJ2-7 and V is TRBV4-1; 9 nucleotides line up with TRBD1. Per germline, CDR1 MGHRA and CDR2 YSYEKL. The CDR3 runs to 15 residues. The trim removed 4 bases at V and 1 base at J, leaving 5 bases unmatched. The DNA for the CDR3 is TGCGCCAGCAGCCGCGGGACAGGGAAATCCTACGAGCAGTACTTC. Amino acids: CASSRGTGKSYEQYF.

CDR3 in DNA: TGCGCCAGCAGCTCTAGTCTAGCGGGGGGGCCAGATACGCAGTATTTT. Translation gives CASSSSLAGGPDTQYF. The gene calls are TRBV5-1 and TRBJ2-3; 12 nucleotides match TRBD2. This CDR3 is built from 16 residues. Germline CDR1 is SGHRS and CDR2 is YFSETQ. With 3 bases clipped from V and 4 bases from J, the junction kept 6 bases outside the gene matches. Using reference TRBV5-1 and TRBJ2-3 for the parts outside the CDR3, the full variable domain is KAGVTQTPRYLIKTRGQQVTLSCSPISGHRSVSWYQQTPGQGLQFLFEYFSETQRNKGNFPGRFSGRQFSNSRSEMNVSTLELGDSALYLCASSSSLAGGPDTQYFGPGTRLTVL.

This clone was detected only once. The chain uses TRBV7-2 and TRBJ2-7; D remains unclear. From germline, CDR1 is SGHTA and CDR2 FQGNSA. This CDR3 is built from 15 residues. V was cut by 1 base and J by 4 bases, with 14 bases left in between. For the CDR3, the DNA is TGTGCCAGCAGCTTAGACCCCCAAAGGGCGTACGAGCAGTACTTC. It specifies CASSLDPQRAYEQYF. Full variable domain (remainder filled in from reference TRBV7-2 and TRBJ2-7): GAGVSQSPSNKVTEKGKDVELRCDPISGHTALYWYRQSLGQGLEFLIYFQGNSAPDKSGLPSDRFSAERTGGSVSTLTIQRTQQEDSAVYLCASSLDPQRAYEQYFGPGTRLTVT.

This chain links TRBV20-1 with TRBJ1-2; D is uncertain. Germline CDR1 is DFQATT and CDR2 is SNEGSKA (reference sequence). This CDR3 region has 10 residues. V was cut by 4 bases and J by 7 bases, with 7 bases left in between. The CDR3 sequence is CSAKTGGYTF. The CDR3 DNA reads TGCAGTGCTAAGACCGGTGGCTACACCTTC.

The chain recombines TRBV18 with TRBJ2-1; possible D gene TRBD2, 5 bases. This CDR3 spans 16 amino acids. Per the germline V gene, CDR1 is KGHSH and CDR2 is LQKENI. The V and J ends lost 6 bases and 0 bases respectively, with 15 bases between them. CDR3 coding DNA: TGTGCCAGCTCCTTAATGGAGGCGGTCTCCTACAATGAGCAGTTCTTC. Translated, it gives CASSLMEAVSYNEQFF.

The V and J genes are TRBV7-8 and TRBJ2-3; D remains unclear. The CDR3 is made up of 14 amino acids. Germline CDR1 reads SGHVS; CDR2 reads FQNEAQ. Trimming stripped 7 bases from V and 3 bases from J, with 14 bases between. The CDR3 loop reads CASTLYGVTDTQYF. The CDR3 DNA reads as TGTGCCAGCACCCTCTATGGGGTGACAGATACGCAGTATTTT.

The chain uses TRBV15 and TRBJ2-3; unclear D gene. V was pared by 3 bases and J by 2 bases, with 6 bases between. This CDR3 is built from 13 residues. Germline lookup yields CDR1 LNHNV and CDR2 YYDKDF (reference sequence). CDR3 bases: TGTGCCACCAGCAGGGACCTCACAGATACGCAGTATTTT. As protein: CATSRDLTDTQYF.

The V gene is TRBV2, the J gene TRBJ1-4, with 10 bases identical to TRBD1. CDR1 is SNHLY and CDR2 is FYNNEI in the germline V gene. V trimming: 8 bases; J trimming: 8 bases; junction bases outside the gene matches: 8. The length of the CDR3 is 14 residues. This CDR3 reads CASLKGTGEEKLFF. The CDR3 nucleotides are TGTGCCAGCCTGAAGGGGACAGGGGAAGAAAAACTGTTTTTT.

The V call is TRBV27, the J call TRBJ1-6; 7 nucleotides agree with TRBD1. CDR3 length equals 13 residues. V lost 10 bases, J lost 10 bases, and 10 bases stayed unmatched. Germline V lookup: CDR1 MNHEY, CDR2 SMNVEV (reference sequence). In DNA, the CDR3 is TGTGCCACTAAGGGGGCAGGATTATCACCCCTCCACTTT. Translating gives CATKGAGLSPLHF.

The J gene is TRBJ2-7, the V gene TRBV11-2; perhaps TRBD1 as D (6 bases). The V and J ends lost 5 bases and 0 bases respectively, with 14 bases between them. Germline V gene sequence: CDR1 SGHAT, CDR2 FQNNGV. The CDR3 contains 15 residues. CDR3 in amino acids: CASSPDRLFSYEQYF. CDR3 sequence (DNA): TGTGCCAGCAGCCCGGACAGATTATTCTCCTACGAGCAGTACTTC. The full variable domain, completed using reference TRBV11-2 and TRBJ2-7, is EAGVAQSPRYKIIEKRQSVAFWCNPISGHATLYWYQQILGQGPKLLIQFQNNGVVDDSQLPKDRFSAERLKGVDSTLKIQPAKLEDSAVYLCASSPDRLFSYEQYFGPGTRLTVT.

This rearrangement joins TRBV3-1 (or the pseudogene TRBV3-2) to TRBJ2-7; D perhaps matches TRBD2 (6 bases). Germline CDR1 LGHDT, CDR2 YNNKEL (reference sequence). The CDR3 covers 13 residues. V was cut by 5 bases and J by 6 bases, with 14 bases left in between. The CDR3 protein is CASSNRDSGEQYF. DNA of the CDR3: TGTGCCAGCAGCAACCGGGACTCCGGCGAGCAGTACTTC.

V and J are TRBV19 and TRBJ2-7, with 9 bases lining up with TRBD1. The CDR3 is 14 residues long. V dropped 4 bases and J dropped 2; count of bases not matched to a gene: 3. The V gene's germline CDR1 is LNHDA and CDR2 SQIVND (reference sequence). CDR3 sequence reads: CASSTGQGPYEQYF. The DNA for the CDR3 is TGTGCCAGTAGTACGGGACAGGGTCCCTACGAGCAGTACTTC.

In DNA form, the CDR3 reads TGCGCCAGCAGCCAAGTAGGGCGCTATGGCTACACCTTC. Protein: CASSQVGRYGYTF. The rearrangement joins TRBV4-3 to TRBJ1-2, with no clear D. CDR1 and CDR2 from the germline V gene are LGHNA and YSLEER. The V gene lost 1 base and the J gene lost 4 bases, with 7 bases spanning the gap. This CDR3 is 13 amino acids long.

V usage is TRBV25-1 and J usage is TRBJ1-1; a possible D gene is TRBD1 (5 bases). Trimming took 4 bases from V and 4 from J, leaving 16 bases between them. The germline gives CDR1 MGHDK, CDR2 SYGVNS. The CDR3 has 15 amino acids. For the CDR3, the DNA is TGTGCCAGCAGTGCCCCTGGCAGGGCTGGCACTGAAGCTTTCTTT. Translated, it gives CASSAPGRAGTEAFF.

This CDR3 is CASSLLSGLTDTQYF. In nucleotides, the CDR3 is TGTGCCAGCAGCTTACTAAGCGGGCTTACAGATACGCAGTATTTT. This chain uses TRBV7-3 with TRBJ2-3, with a tentative D call TRBD2 (6 bases). V lost 2 bases and J lost 3, with 12 bases in between. CDR1 is SGHTA, CDR2 FQGTGA, per germline. This CDR3 comprises 15 residues. Together with reference TRBV7-3 and TRBJ2-3, the CDR3 gives the full variable domain: GAGVSQTPSNKVTEKGKYVELRCDPISGHTALYWYRQSLGQGPEFLIYFQGTGAADDSGLPNDRFFAVRPEGSVSTLKIQRTERGDSAVYLCASSLLSGLTDTQYFGPGTRLTVL.

This clone was recorded once. This chain connects TRBV11-2 to TRBJ2-1; the match to TRBD1 covers 9 bases. Germline assignment: CDR1 SGHAT and CDR2 FQNNGV. This CDR3 region has 18 residues. V lost 0 bases and J lost 7; bases outside the gene matches: 13. The CDR3 sequence: CASSLDRGQGMVGNEQFF. The CDR3 DNA follows: TGTGCCAGCAGCTTAGATCGCGGACAGGGGATGGTGGGAAATGAGCAGTTCTTC.

This clone was seen only once. J is TRBJ2-1 and V is TRBV6-4; 8 positions agree with TRBD1. Germline V gene lookup returns CDR1 MRHNA and CDR2 SNTAGT. V dropped 7 bases and J dropped 6; count of bases not matched to a gene: 11. CDR3 length equals 15 residues. CDR3 amino acids: CASTPRTGIINEQFF. The CDR3 region has the DNA TGTGCCAGCACTCCCAGGACAGGGATTATCAATGAGCAGTTCTTC.

V gene TRBV7-6 combines with J gene TRBJ1-2; D perhaps matches TRBD1 (5 bases). The germline V gene encodes CDR1 SGHVS and CDR2 FNYEAQ. CDR3 length equals 19 residues. Trimming removed 5 bases from V and 0 bases from J, with 25 bases in between. CDR3 in amino acids: CASSQSPGRRPEANYGYTF. The CDR3 nucleotides are TGTGCCAGCAGCCAATCTCCGGGACGGCGCCCTGAAGCTAACTATGGCTACACCTTC.

The genes are TRBV7-9 and TRBJ1-5; tentative D call: TRBD1 (5 bases). Germline-derived CDR1 and CDR2 are SEHNR and FQNEAQ (reference sequence). The V end lost 1 base, the J end lost 2 bases, and 6 bases lay between the germline ends. The CDR3 runs to 14 residues. The CDR3 is CASSLETGNQPQHF. The CDR3 region has the DNA TGTGCCAGCAGCTTAGAGACAGGCAATCAGCCCCAGCATTTT.

This clone was picked up one time. The chain employs TRBV2 and TRBJ2-7; TRBD1 agrees at 7 bases. This CDR3 spans 12 amino acids. Per the germline V gene, CDR1 is SNHLY and CDR2 is FYNNEI. With 8 bases clipped from V and 0 bases from J, the junction kept 1 base outside the gene matches. The CDR3 spells CASRDSSYEQYF. Written as DNA, the CDR3 is TGTGCCAGCCGGGACAGCTCCTACGAGCAGTACTTC.

V is TRBV6-5 and J is TRBJ1-1; D gene uncertain. CDR3 size: 12 residues. CDR1 and CDR2 from the germline V gene are MNHEY and SVGAGI. V was clipped by 5 bases and J by 3 bases, with 7 bases between them. The CDR3 DNA reads TGTGCCAGCAGTAAGAAAGACACTGAAGCTTTCTTT. Translation gives CASSKKDTEAFF.

The V gene is TRBV11-2, the J gene TRBJ1-1; D possibly corresponds to TRBD1 (6 bases). CDR3 size: 15 residues. V was clipped by 2 bases and J by 6 bases, with 16 bases between them. Germline V gives CDR1 SGHAT, CDR2 FQNNGV. The CDR3 loop reads CASSLHRVRSAEAFF. The CDR3 DNA follows: TGTGCCAGCAGCTTACACAGGGTGCGGTCGGCTGAAGCTTTCTTT. The variable domain in full, with the rest retrieved from reference TRBV11-2 and TRBJ1-1, is EAGVAQSPRYKIIEKRQSVAFWCNPISGHATLYWYQQILGQGPKLLIQFQNNGVVDDSQLPKDRFSAERLKGVDSTLKIQPAKLEDSAVYLCASSLHRVRSAEAFFGQGTRLTVV.

The chain combines TRBV19 with TRBJ2-3; tentative D call: TRBD1 (6 bases). CDR1 and CDR2 from the germline V gene are LNHDA and SQIVND (reference sequence). The CDR3 has 16 residues. With 8 bases removed from V and 2 bases from J, the gap between germline ends came to 20 bases. CDR3 sequence: CASRHRTQGYTDTQYF. In nucleotides, the CDR3 is TGTGCCAGTCGCCACCGAACTCAGGGGTACACAGATACGCAGTATTTT.